The clone carrying this T cell receptor (beta chain) occurred many times. The antigen is unknown. This sample is drawn from a study of spatial heterogeneity in lung cancer. Study-wide context: Compared with alpha-chain sequences, beta-chain sequences were consistently detected in greater numbers.

The study, taken as a whole, reports: Ubiquitous expanded tumor TCRs were observed in blood more at resection than follow-up.

The sample's time point: sample taken at primary tumor resection. Unsorted whole RNA of tumor, nontumor lung or frozen PBMC was sequenced. Samples came from roughly 72 TRACERx patients with untreated early-stage lung cancer. A unique molecular identifier was carried by every single TCR cDNA molecule. TCRdb used MiXCR to reprocess the 5' RACE reads, holding one entry per CDR3 protein. The sample shows 20,000 to 25,000 distinct CDR3 sequences, roughly 4.5% of them seen only once. The germline V gene has CDR1 PRHDT and CDR2 FYEKMQ (reference sequence). V gave up 2 bases and J gave up 2 bases, with 8 bases separating them. The CDR3 sequence is 14 residues long.

The chain couples TRBV13 to TRBJ2-3; no firm D call. The clonotype was recovered from a male donor with early-stage non-small cell lung cancer. The sample here was PBMCs, taken at surgery. In DNA form, the CDR3 reads TGTGCCAGCAGCTTACGGGTTCTCACAGATACGCAGTATTTT. Protein: CASSLRVLTDTQYF.